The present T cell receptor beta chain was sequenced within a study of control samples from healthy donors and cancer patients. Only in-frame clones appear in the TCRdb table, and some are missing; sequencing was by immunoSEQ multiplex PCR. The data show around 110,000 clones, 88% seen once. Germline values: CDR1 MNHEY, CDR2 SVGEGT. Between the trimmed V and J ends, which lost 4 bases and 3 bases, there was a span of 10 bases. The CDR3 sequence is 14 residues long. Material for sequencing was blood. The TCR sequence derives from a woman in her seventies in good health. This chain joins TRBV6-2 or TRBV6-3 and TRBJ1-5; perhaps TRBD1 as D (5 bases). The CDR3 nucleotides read TGTGCCAGCAGTTGGGGCCTCTTCAATCAGCCCCAGCATTTT. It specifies CASSWGLFNQPQHF.